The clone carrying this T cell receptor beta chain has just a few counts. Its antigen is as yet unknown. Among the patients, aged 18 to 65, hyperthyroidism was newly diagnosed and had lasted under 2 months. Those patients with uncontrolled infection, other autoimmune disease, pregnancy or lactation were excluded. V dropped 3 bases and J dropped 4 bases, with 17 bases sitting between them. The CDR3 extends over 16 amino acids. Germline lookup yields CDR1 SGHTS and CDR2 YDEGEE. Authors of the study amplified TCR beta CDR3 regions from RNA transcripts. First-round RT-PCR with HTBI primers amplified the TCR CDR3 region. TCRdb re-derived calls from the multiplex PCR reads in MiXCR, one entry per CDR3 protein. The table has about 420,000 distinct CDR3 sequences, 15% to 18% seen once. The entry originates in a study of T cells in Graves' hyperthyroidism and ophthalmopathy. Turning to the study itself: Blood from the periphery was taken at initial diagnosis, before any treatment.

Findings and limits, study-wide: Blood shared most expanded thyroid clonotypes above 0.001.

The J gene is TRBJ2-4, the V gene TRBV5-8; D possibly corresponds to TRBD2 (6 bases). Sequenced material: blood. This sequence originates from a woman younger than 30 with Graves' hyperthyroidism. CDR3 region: CASSSTRRDAKNIQYF. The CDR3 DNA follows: TGTGCCAGCAGCTCGACTAGAAGAGATGCGAAAAACATTCAGTACTTC.